Below, 29 T cell receptor beta chains from the same sample are listed, as sequenced in a study of beta chain features in type 1 diabetes. Reverse transcribing all isolated RNA meant expressed TCRB transcripts were sequenced. Assay used: immunoSEQ multiplex PCR; TCRdb lists only in-frame clones, some missing. The sample consists of roughly 150,000 clones, under 9.5% of them appearing once. Input material: central memory CD4+ T cells from blood. These receptors came from a man younger than 30 in good health.

J is TRBJ2-3 and V is TRBV5-1; 7 bases fit TRBD2. Germline V CDR1 and CDR2: SGHRS, YFSETQ. V was clipped by 0 bases and J by 2 bases; unmatched bases: 6. CDR3 length equals 16 residues. CDR3 DNA: TGCGCCAGCAGCTTGGATCCAGCGGGGCTCACAGATACGCAGTATTTT. Its translation is CASSLDPAGLTDTQYF.

This clone has ten or more counts. The rearrangement links TRBV7-2 to TRBJ1-2, with D possibly matching TRBD1 (5 bases). The CDR3 has 13 residues. Germline V gives CDR1 SGHTA, CDR2 FQGNSA. The V gene lost 5 bases and the J gene lost 6 bases, with 13 bases spanning the gap. DNA for the CDR3: TGTGCCAGCAGCCCCCCCGGGGGACATGGCTACACCTTC. Translated: CASSPPGGHGYTF.

This chain connects TRBV5-1 to TRBJ2-3; tentative D call: TRBD1 (6 bases). Trimming stripped 0 bases from V and 0 bases from J, with 8 bases between. CDR1 and CDR2 from the germline V gene are SGHRS and YFSETQ. The CDR3 length is 15 residues. The CDR3 region is CASSLERGSTDTQYF. The CDR3 DNA follows: TGCGCCAGCAGCTTGGAAAGGGGGAGCACAGATACGCAGTATTTT.

Only a few counts were recorded for this clone. The genes are TRBV18 and TRBJ1-3; no clear D. Trimming took off 1 base at V and 1 base at J, with 8 bases between the two ends. The CDR3 runs 15 residues. Looked up from germline, CDR1 is KGHSH and CDR2 is LQKENI. This CDR3 is CASSPQLDSGNTIYF. CDR3 DNA: TGTGCCAGCTCACCACAGTTAGATTCTGGAAACACCATATATTTT. Combining the CDR3 with reference TRBV18 and TRBJ1-3 gives the whole variable domain NAGVMQNPRHLVRRRGQEARLRCSPMKGHSHVYWYRQLPEEGLKFMVYLQKENIIDESGMPKERFSAEFPKEGPSILRIQQVVRGDSAAYFCASSPQLDSGNTIYFGEGSWLTVV.

This rearrangement joins TRBV9 to TRBJ2-3; 8 bases align to TRBD2. V shed 0 bases and J 4 bases; nucleotides not matched to a gene: 7. Germline lookup yields CDR1 SGDLS and CDR2 YYNGEE. The CDR3 spans 16 residues. The CDR3 sequence is CASSVVGGGNADTQYF. The CDR3 coding sequence is TGTGCCAGCAGCGTAGTGGGCGGGGGGAATGCAGATACGCAGTATTTT.

Only a few counts were recorded for this clone. The chain is built from TRBV7-2 and TRBJ1-4; D might be TRBD1 (6 bases). Germline CDR1 and CDR2: SGHTA and FQGNSA. The V gene lost 4 bases and the J gene lost 6 bases, with 9 bases spanning the gap. The CDR3 runs 13 residues. The CDR3 spells CASSWGGHEKLFF. The CDR3 bases are TGTGCCAGCAGCTGGGGGGGGCATGAAAAACTGTTTTTT.

V is TRBV6-6 and J is TRBJ2-2, with 11 bases aligning to TRBD1. V trimming: 4 bases; J trimming: 5 bases; junction bases outside the gene matches: 3. The CDR3 extends over 15 amino acids. The V gene's germline CDR1 is MNHNY and CDR2 SVGAGI (reference sequence). CDR3 sequence: CASSWGQGGTGELFF. The DNA of the CDR3 is TGTGCCAGCAGTTGGGGACAGGGGGGGACCGGGGAGCTGTTTTTT.

This clone was recorded at least ten times. V usage is TRBV6-6 and J usage is TRBJ2-7, with 7 bases aligning to TRBD1. V dropped 8 bases and J dropped 2; count of bases not matched to a gene: 9. In germline, CDR1 is MNHNY, CDR2 SVGAGI (reference sequence). The CDR3 extends over 14 amino acids. CDR3 DNA: TGTGCCAGCGGAAAGAGACAGGGCACCTACGAGCAGTACTTC. This gives the protein CASGKRQGTYEQYF.

This clone has a count of ten or more. The genes are TRBV2 and TRBJ1-1, with D unresolved. This CDR3 contains 11 residues. Trimming removed 7 bases at V and 3 bases at J, with 6 bases between. Looked up from germline, CDR1 is SNHLY and CDR2 is FYNNEI. This CDR3 is CASNRDTEAFF. In DNA form, the CDR3 reads TGTGCCAGCAATCGGGACACTGAAGCTTTCTTT.

This chain links TRBV28 with TRBJ2-7; 11 bases agree with TRBD1. The CDR3 is 13 amino acids. Germline V lookup: CDR1 MDHEN, CDR2 SYDVKM. Trimming removed 5 bases from V and 9 bases from J; junction bases left unmatched: 6. The DNA for the CDR3 is TGTGCCAGCAGTCCCACCGGGACAGGGGGGCAGTACTTC. This gives the protein CASSPTGTGGQYF.

The chain has TRBV29-1 and TRBJ2-3; 7 bases are a match to TRBD2. This CDR3 has 12 residues. The germline CDR1 and CDR2 sequences are SQVTM and ANQGSEA. The V and J ends lost 4 bases and 3 bases, in that order; junction bases with no gene match: 1. The CDR3 DNA follows: TGCAGCGTTGGGGGGGGGACAGATACGCAGTATTTT. Protein sequence: CSVGGGTDTQYF.

The chain couples TRBV7-2 to TRBJ2-5; TRBD1 matches at 9 bases. The trim removed 5 bases at V and 4 bases at J, leaving 11 bases unmatched. There are 16 residues in the CDR3. Per the germline V gene, CDR1 is SGHTA and CDR2 is FQGNSA. The CDR3 reads CASSTGGAGLSETQYF. CDR3 nucleotide sequence: TGTGCCAGCAGCACAGGGGGCGCCGGTTTATCAGAGACCCAGTACTTC.

This clone showed up many times. The rearrangement uses TRBV5-6 and TRBJ1-1; the D is unclear. Germline CDR1 reads SGHDT; CDR2 reads YYEEEE. The length of the CDR3 is 12 residues. The V and J ends lost 0 bases and 4 bases respectively, with 4 bases between them. The CDR3 loop reads CASSLVGTEAFF. Written as DNA, the CDR3 is TGTGCCAGCAGCTTGGTCGGCACTGAAGCTTTCTTT.

The table lists this clone with a few counts. The V gene is TRBV18, the J gene TRBJ2-6; 9 nucleotides agree with TRBD1. The CDR3 is 18 residues long. The ends lost 5 bases at V and 0 bases at J; junction bases unmatched: 8. Germline assignment: CDR1 KGHSH and CDR2 LQKENI. This CDR3 is CASSATGGQTSGANVLTF. CDR3 DNA sequence: TGTGCCAGCTCAGCCACAGGGGGCCAAACCTCTGGGGCCAACGTCCTGACTTTC.

In its sample, this clone was seen a few times. The rearrangement joins TRBV6-5 to TRBJ2-7, with a tentative D call TRBD2 (7 bases). Germline V CDR1 and CDR2: MNHEY, SVGAGI. The ends were cut back, 5 bases at V and 6 bases at J, with 17 bases in the middle. The length of the CDR3 is 14 residues. In nucleotides, the CDR3 is TGTGCCAGCAGTAAACAGGGACTACCAGTCGAGCAGTACTTC. The encoded protein is CASSKQGLPVEQYF.

The CDR3 bases are TGCGCCAGCAGCTTGGAGGAGAGGTCTGGAAACACCATATATTTT. It yields the protein CASSLEERSGNTIYF. V and J are TRBV5-1 and TRBJ1-3; D is uncertain. Germline V CDR1 and CDR2: SGHRS, YFSETQ. The CDR3 length is 15 residues. The V end was cut by 0 bases, the J end by 1 base, with 8 bases between.

This clone was counted only a few times. This rearrangement joins TRBV7-9 to TRBJ2-1; TRBD2 aligns across 7 bases. Germline V gene lookup returns CDR1 SEHNR and CDR2 FQNEAQ (reference sequence). V trimming: 6 bases; J trimming: 8 bases; junction bases outside the gene matches: 4. CDR3 length equals 12 residues. The CDR3 spells CASRAAGDEQFF. CDR3 DNA: TGTGCCAGCAGGGCCGCGGGGGATGAGCAGTTCTTC.

V gene TRBV19 combines with J gene TRBJ1-3; D possibly corresponds to TRBD1 (5 bases). Trimming removed 5 bases at V and 2 bases at J, with 10 bases between. Germline V gives CDR1 LNHDA, CDR2 SQIVND (reference sequence). This CDR3 contains 14 residues. For the CDR3, the DNA is TGTGCCAGTAGTCGGGGGAGTACTGGAAACACCATATATTTT. Translation gives CASSRGSTGNTIYF.

This clone appeared many times. V gene TRBV12-5 combines with J gene TRBJ2-5; D gene ambiguous. Germline V gene lookup returns CDR1 LGHNT and CDR2 FRNRAP. The CDR3 runs to 12 residues. The ends were cut back, 6 bases at V and 5 bases at J, with 10 bases in the middle. The CDR3 DNA sequence: TGTGCTAGTGGGATTCACTGGGAGACCCAGTACTTC. Its translation: CASGIHWETQYF.

This chain uses TRBV4-2 with TRBJ2-3, with D possibly being TRBD1 (5 bases). V lost 3 bases, J lost 5 bases, and 6 bases lay in between. The CDR3 runs 12 residues. Germline V gives CDR1 LGHNA, CDR2 YNFKEQ. Written as DNA, the CDR3 is TGTGCCAGCAGCCAGGGGCTAGATACGCAGTATTTT. Protein: CASSQGLDTQYF.

The sample holds a few counts of this clone. The gene calls are TRBV6-6 and TRBJ1-1, with TRBD1 matching 10 bases. This CDR3 region has 15 residues. The V and J ends lost 4 bases and 3 bases, in that order; junction bases with no gene match: 5. Germline V gene data show CDR1 as MNHNY and CDR2 as SVGAGI (reference sequence). CDR3 in amino acids: CASSSPGQGYTEAFF. The CDR3 nucleotides read TGTGCCAGCAGTTCTCCGGGACAGGGGTACACTGAAGCTTTCTTT.

This clone came up a few times. The rearrangement joins TRBV18 to TRBJ2-5; D is unclear. Trimming removed 0 bases at V and 3 bases at J, with 8 bases between. The CDR3 sequence is 14 residues long. Germline CDR1 and CDR2: KGHSH and LQKENI. CDR3 residues: CASSPPSVEETQYF. The CDR3 DNA follows: TGTGCCAGCTCACCACCGAGTGTGGAAGAGACCCAGTACTTC.

The rearrangement joins TRBV27 to TRBJ1-1; D is possibly TRBD1 (5 bases). CDR1 and CDR2 from the germline V gene are MNHEY and SMNVEV (reference sequence). The CDR3 spans 13 residues. With 6 bases removed from V and 3 bases from J, the gap between germline ends came to 11 bases. CDR3 coding DNA: TGTGCCAGCAGGCCGACAGATTACACTGAAGCTTTCTTT. Its translation is CASRPTDYTEAFF.

The V gene is TRBV6-5, the J gene TRBJ1-6; D possibly corresponds to TRBD1 (5 bases). CDR1 MNHEY and CDR2 SVGAGI come from the germline V gene. V gave up 5 bases and J gave up 7 bases, with 12 bases separating them. The CDR3 runs 14 residues. The CDR3 reads CASSRQRVNSPLHF. CDR3 DNA: TGTGCCAGCAGTAGACAGAGAGTAAATTCACCCCTCCACTTT.

This clone occurred a few times. V is TRBV6-5 and J is TRBJ1-2; D perhaps matches TRBD1 (5 bases). Trimming shortened V by 6 bases and J by 4 bases, and 15 bases separated the two germline ends. CDR1 is MNHEY and CDR2 is SVGAGI in the germline V gene. The CDR3 loop spans 14 amino acids. The CDR3, as DNA: TGTGCCAGCAGCCCCAACGTAAGGGGCTATGGCTACACCTTC. This encodes CASSPNVRGYGYTF.

The chain carries TRBV7-8 and TRBJ2-5; TRBD2 aligns across 8 bases. V lost 0 bases, J lost 5 bases, and 11 bases stayed unmatched. This CDR3 region has 17 residues. The germline gives CDR1 SGHVS, CDR2 FQNEAQ. The CDR3 DNA reads as TGTGCCAGCAGCTTAGCGCGGGGGGCCGCGGCCGTGGAGACCCAGTACTTC. Its translation: CASSLARGAAAVETQYF.

This clone was seen a few times. The chain employs TRBV4-1 and TRBJ2-1; 15 nucleotides align to TRBD2. V gave up 6 bases and J gave up 8 bases; unmatched junction bases: 17. Germline V gene data show CDR1 as MGHRA and CDR2 as YSYEKL. The CDR3 totals 19 residues. This CDR3 is CASRPGLAGGIPPRDEQFF. CDR3 sequence (DNA): TGCGCCAGCAGACCCGGACTAGCGGGGGGGATCCCTCCTAGGGATGAGCAGTTCTTC.

Here the CDR3 DNA reads TGTGCCAGCAGCTCCGGGACAGGGATCACCGGGGAGCTGTTTTTT. This encodes CASSSGTGITGELFF. This rearrangement joins TRBV7-6 to TRBJ2-2; 9 positions agree with TRBD1. Trimming took 4 bases from V and 4 from J; bases not matched to a gene: 4. The CDR3 contains 15 residues. Per the germline V gene, CDR1 is SGHVS and CDR2 is FNYEAQ.

This clone was seen ten or more times. This chain links TRBV6-1 with TRBJ1-4; 8 bases agree with TRBD1. Germline-derived CDR1 and CDR2 are MNHNS and SASEGT. The CDR3 is 15 amino acids. J lost 0 bases, V lost 6 bases, and 3 bases had no gene match. For the CDR3, the DNA is TGTGCCAGCAGAGGACAGGGCGCAACTAATGAAAAACTGTTTTTT. This gives the protein CASRGQGATNEKLFF.